This TCR beta chain was identified during a study of T cells in Graves' hyperthyroidism and ophthalmopathy. Study-level findings and limits: Researchers found most expanded thyroid clonotypes above 0.001 in blood as well.

The germline CDR1 and CDR2 sequences are DFQATT and SNEGSKA (reference sequence). The CDR3 contains 13 residues. V lost 6 bases and J lost 6; bases outside the gene matches: 10. There were TCR beta CDR3 regions amplified from RNA transcripts. During a first-round RT-PCR of the TCR CDR3, the HTBI primer set was used. TCRdb recomputed calls from the multiplex PCR reads with MiXCR, one row per CDR3 protein. The profile covers 660,000 or so distinct CDR3 sequences, with about 20% appearing a single time and roughly 30% taken by the ten largest. The study excluded patients with uncontrolled infection, other autoimmune disease, pregnancy or lactation. For this clonotype: Its antigen is not known.

This TCR was recovered from a man aged 25 to 40 with Graves' ophthalmopathy. The rearrangement uses TRBV20-1 and TRBJ2-7; the match to TRBD1 covers 8 bases. Sequenced: blood. The CDR3 nucleotides read TGCAGTGCCTCCCCGGGACAGGCCTTCGAGCAGTACTTC. This encodes CSASPGQAFEQYF.